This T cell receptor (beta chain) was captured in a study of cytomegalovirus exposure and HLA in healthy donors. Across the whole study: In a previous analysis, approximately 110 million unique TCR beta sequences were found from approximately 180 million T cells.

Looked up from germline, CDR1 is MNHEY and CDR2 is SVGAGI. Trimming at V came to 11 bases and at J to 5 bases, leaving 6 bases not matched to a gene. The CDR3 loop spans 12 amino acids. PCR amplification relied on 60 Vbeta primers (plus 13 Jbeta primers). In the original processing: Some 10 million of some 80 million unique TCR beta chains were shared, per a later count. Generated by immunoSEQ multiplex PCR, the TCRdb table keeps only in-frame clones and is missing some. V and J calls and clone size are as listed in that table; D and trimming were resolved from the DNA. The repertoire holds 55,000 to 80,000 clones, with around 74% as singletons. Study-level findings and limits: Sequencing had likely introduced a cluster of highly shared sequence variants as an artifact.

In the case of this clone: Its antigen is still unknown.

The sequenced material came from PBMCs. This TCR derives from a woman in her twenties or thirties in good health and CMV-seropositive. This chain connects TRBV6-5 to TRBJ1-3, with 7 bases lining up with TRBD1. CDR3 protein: CASRDSRNTIYF. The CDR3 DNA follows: TGTGCCTCCCGGGACAGCAGAAACACCATATATTTT.